The 7 T cell receptor beta chains reported below all come from one sample, sequenced in a study of blood T cell repertoires in COVID-19. TCRdb keeps only in-frame clones here, not all; method: immunoSEQ multiplex PCR. The sample contains around 64,000 clones, 70% to 85% of which appear only once. The sequenced material came from peripheral blood. The receptor set was obtained from a man aged 60 to 69 with acute or convalescent COVID-19.

J is TRBJ1-4 and V is TRBV28, with 8 bases aligning to TRBD1. The CDR3 length is 15 residues. V gave up 5 bases and J gave up 7 bases; unmatched junction bases: 9. Germline V gene sequence: CDR1 MDHEN, CDR2 SYDVKM. CDR3 protein: CASSRMGQAGEKLFF. In DNA form, the CDR3 reads TGTGCCAGCAGTCGTATGGGACAGGCGGGTGAAAAACTGTTTTTT.

As concerns this clone: The same CDR3 also results from other DNA sequences found in this sample. The rearrangement joins TRBV5-4 to TRBJ2-1, with 8 bases fitting TRBD1. The CDR3 covers 15 residues. The V gene's germline CDR1 is SGHNT and CDR2 YYREEE (reference sequence). J gave up 0 bases and V 5 bases, and 4 bases lay outside the gene matches. CDR3 sequence reads: CASSPTGDSYNEQFF. As DNA, the CDR3 is TGTGCCAGCAGTCCGACAGGGGACTCCTACAATGAGCAGTTCTTC.

This chain joins TRBV5-1 and TRBJ1-5; 8 positions agree with TRBD1. V shed 3 bases and J 5 bases; nucleotides not matched to a gene: 4. The CDR3 is 14 amino acids. The germline CDR1 and CDR2 sequences are SGHRS and YFSETQ. CDR3 residues: CASSSGQGDQPQHF. The CDR3, as DNA: TGCGCCAGCAGCTCCGGACAGGGAGATCAGCCCCAGCATTTT. Full variable domain (outside the CDR3, taken from reference TRBV5-1 and TRBJ1-5): KAGVTQTPRYLIKTRGQQVTLSCSPISGHRSVSWYQQTPGQGLQFLFEYFSETQRNKGNFPGRFSGRQFSNSRSEMNVSTLELGDSALYLCASSSGQGDQPQHFGDGTRLSIL.

The J gene is TRBJ2-7, the V gene TRBV7-9; D perhaps matches TRBD2 (5 bases). V was clipped by 9 bases and J by 0 bases, with 12 bases between them. Germline CDR1 reads SEHNR; CDR2 reads FQNEAQ (reference sequence). The CDR3 consists of 13 residues. CDR3 in DNA: TGTGCCAGTGATTTGGGGAGCTCCTACGAGCAGTACTTC. Translation gives CASDLGSSYEQYF.

This clone was counted once. CDR3 sequence reads: CASSHGQSYEQYF. The CDR3 DNA sequence: TGCGCCAGCAGCCATGGACAGTCCTACGAGCAGTACTTC. The chain employs TRBV4-1 and TRBJ2-7, with D possibly being TRBD1 (6 bases). Trimming cost V 3 bases and J 1 base, with 7 bases left between them. Germline loops: CDR1 MGHRA, CDR2 YSYEKL. The CDR3 is 13 amino acids.

This clone turned up a few times. This chain uses TRBV19 with TRBJ2-7; 7 bases are a match to TRBD1. Germline lookup yields CDR1 LNHDA and CDR2 SQIVND (reference sequence). V shed 5 bases, J shed 3 bases, and the junction held 7 bases outside the gene matches. This CDR3 has 14 residues. Here the CDR3 DNA reads TGTGCCAGTAGTGCCCCCGGGACAGACTACGAGCAGTACTTC. Translating it yields CASSAPGTDYEQYF.

V gene TRBV12-3 or TRBV12-4 combines with J gene TRBJ2-3, with 7 bases fitting TRBD1. Germline trimming cut 9 bases from V and 0 bases from J; bases unmatched to any gene: 3. CDR3 length: 13 amino acids. The CDR3 coding sequence is TGTGCCAGTAACAGGGGTAGCACAGATACGCAGTATTTT. It is translated as CASNRGSTDTQYF.